This record concerns one TCR beta chain sequence. Its antigen is undetermined. Since the CDR3 does not end with the conserved phenylalanine or tryptophan, this likely comes from a read error. These data are taken from a study of T cell repertoires in cytomegalovirus infection. TCRdb independently ran MiXCR on the reads; one entry per CDR3 protein. This sample has roughly 500,000 distinct CDR3 sequences, with 30% to 40% found just once. Material: cultured PBMCs, obtained from culture after CMV antigen stimulation. The TCR originated in a human donor in good health (CMV status not recorded). Some clones in this sample may be carry-over from other donors' samples.

CDR3 amino acids: CASSQQGTDTQYL. For the CDR3, the DNA is TGTGCCAGCAGCCAACAGGGCACAGATACGCAGTATCTT. V is TRBV25-1 and J is TRBJ2-3; a weak D match, TRBD1 (5 bases). This CDR3 is 13 amino acids long. Germline V CDR1 and CDR2: MGHDK, SYGVNS. Trimming shortened V by 6 bases and J by 1 base, and 8 bases separated the two germline ends.